Below are 17 T cell receptor beta chains sequenced from a single sample in a study of blood T cell repertoires in COVID-19. This table comes from immunoSEQ multiplex PCR, and its TCRdb copy is limited to in-frame clones, with some not included. The repertoire holds about 56,000 clones, less than 90% seen once, with approximately 12% in the top ten. Sequencing input: peripheral blood. All receptors derive from a woman of 80 years or more with acute or convalescent COVID-19.

The chain is built from TRBV19 and TRBJ2-7; tentative D call: TRBD1 (6 bases). The length of the CDR3 is 14 residues. Germline assignment: CDR1 LNHDA and CDR2 SQIVND (reference sequence). Trimming removed 4 bases from V and 2 bases from J, with 12 bases in between. The CDR3 sequence is CASSTGTLAYEQYF. DNA for the CDR3: TGTGCCAGTAGTACCGGGACACTCGCCTACGAGCAGTACTTC.

V and J are TRBV10-3 and TRBJ1-5, with a tentative D call TRBD1 (6 bases). Germline CDR1 ENHRY, CDR2 SYGVKD. Trimming took 0 bases from V and 6 from J, leaving 12 bases between them. The CDR3 totals 15 residues. CDR3 coding DNA: TGTGCCATCAGTGAGTCGTTACAGGGCATTCAGCCCCAGCATTTT. Amino acid sequence: CAISESLQGIQPQHF.

V gene TRBV7-9 combines with J gene TRBJ1-4; D is uncertain. Germline assignment: CDR1 SEHNR and CDR2 FQNEAQ (reference sequence). The CDR3 is 13 amino acids. The V gene lost 2 bases and the J gene lost 7 bases, with 8 bases spanning the gap. The CDR3 nucleotides are TGTGCCAGCAGCTTAAACTCGGGTGAAAAACTGTTTTTT. Its protein product is CASSLNSGEKLFF.

This rearrangement joins TRBV7-6 to TRBJ1-1, with D possibly TRBD1 on 6 matching bases. Trimming took off 8 bases at V and 7 bases at J, with 11 bases between the two ends. CDR3 size: 11 residues. Germline values: CDR1 SGHVS, CDR2 FNYEAQ. The chain's CDR3 is CASRGAGEAFF. The CDR3 nucleotides read TGTGCCAGCCGGGGGGCGGGTGAAGCTTTCTTT. The entire variable domain, with the rest obtained from reference TRBV7-6 and TRBJ1-1, is as follows: GAGVSQSPRYKVTKRGQDVALRCDPISGHVSLYWYRQALGQGPEFLTYFNYEAQQDKSGLPNDRFSAERPEGSISTLTIQRTEQRDSAMYRCASRGAGEAFFGQGTRLTVV.

The chain couples TRBV29-1 to TRBJ2-3; weak D call: TRBD2 (6 bases). With 4 bases removed from V and 2 bases from J, the gap between germline ends came to 13 bases. This CDR3 spans 14 amino acids. The germline V gene has CDR1 SQVTM and CDR2 ANQGSEA. CDR3 DNA sequence: TGCAGCGTTGCGACGGCGGGGCTCACAGATACGCAGTATTTT. Translated: CSVATAGLTDTQYF.

The rearrangement uses TRBV14 and TRBJ2-7; tentatively, D is TRBD1 (5 bases). The V gene lost 2 bases and the J gene lost 0 bases, with 11 bases spanning the gap. Per the germline V gene, CDR1 is SGHDN and CDR2 is FVKESK. CDR3 size: 15 residues. CDR3 in DNA: TGTGCCAGCAGCCAACAGACAGCTGCCTCCTACGAGCAGTACTTC. Amino acids: CASSQQTAASYEQYF. Full variable domain (outside the CDR3, taken from reference TRBV14 and TRBJ2-7): EAGVTQFPSHSVIEKGQTVTLRCDPISGHDNLYWYRRVMGKEIKFLLHFVKESKQDESGMPNNRFLAERTGGTYSTLKVQPAELEDSGVYFCASSQQTAASYEQYFGPGTRLTVT.

This chain uses TRBV14 with TRBJ1-2, with D tentatively TRBD1 (5 bases). The CDR3 is made up of 14 amino acids. Trimming stripped 1 base from V and 2 bases from J, with 8 bases between. Germline V gives CDR1 SGHDN, CDR2 FVKESK. The CDR3: CASSQVPGNYGYTF. CDR3 in DNA: TGTGCCAGCAGCCAAGTTCCAGGGAACTATGGCTACACCTTC.

The chain joins TRBV3-1 (or the pseudogene TRBV3-2) to TRBJ1-1, with D uncertain. V lost 1 base, J lost 4 bases, and 19 bases lay in between. The CDR3 spans 17 residues. Germline lookup yields CDR1 LGHDT and CDR2 YNNKEL (reference sequence). The CDR3 loop reads CASSQADIVGGGTEAFF. CDR3 nucleotide sequence: TGTGCCAGCAGCCAAGCCGACATTGTAGGAGGTGGCACTGAAGCTTTCTTT.

This chain links TRBV5-4 with TRBJ2-5; D not certain. The CDR3 is 12 residues long. Germline V gene data show CDR1 as SGHNT and CDR2 as YYREEE (reference sequence). The V end lost 7 bases, the J end lost 3 bases, and 10 bases lay between the germline ends. The CDR3 sequence is CASGGYEETQYF. DNA for the CDR3: TGTGCCAGCGGCGGCTACGAAGAGACCCAGTACTTC.

The rearrangement links TRBV14 to TRBJ2-7; 7 bases line up with TRBD2. The CDR3 covers 20 residues. V shed 2 bases, J shed 3 bases, and the junction held 22 bases outside the gene matches. Looked up from germline, CDR1 is SGHDN and CDR2 is FVKESK. CDR3 coding DNA: TGTGCCAGCAGCCAAACTACGATCTTCGGGGGGTCCTCCGGCGACTACGAGCAGTACTTC. It yields the protein CASSQTTIFGGSSGDYEQYF.

This chain connects TRBV11-3 to TRBJ2-1; 9 bases are shared with TRBD1. Losses at the gene ends were 5 bases for V and 8 bases for J; bases not matched to a gene: 10. Germline CDR1 reads SGHNT; CDR2 reads YENEEA. The length of the CDR3 is 15 residues. CDR3 loop: CASSKGTGFRDEQFF. The DNA of the CDR3 is TGTGCCAGCAGCAAGGGGACAGGGTTTCGGGATGAGCAGTTCTTC.

This clone was detected only once. This chain's CDR3 is CASSERAGGLTDTQYF. In DNA form, the CDR3 reads TGTGCCAGCAGTGAGCGCGCGGGGGGTCTCACAGATACGCAGTATTTT. This sequence joins TRBV2 and TRBJ2-3; TRBD2 matches at 8 bases. Trimming at V came to 3 bases and at J to 2 bases, leaving 7 bases not matched to a gene. Germline CDR1 and CDR2: SNHLY and FYNNEI. This CDR3 is built from 16 residues.

The V call is TRBV7-3, the J call TRBJ1-1; D is undetermined. Germline CDR1 reads SGHTA; CDR2 reads FQGTGA. Trimming took off 5 bases at V and 2 bases at J, with 9 bases between the two ends. This CDR3 has 13 residues. The CDR3 here is CASSTYSNTEAFF. CDR3 nucleotides: TGTGCCAGCAGCACCTACAGCAACACTGAAGCTTTCTTT.

The rearrangement links TRBV15 to TRBJ2-3; tentative D call: TRBD1 (6 bases). Per the germline V gene, CDR1 is LNHNV and CDR2 is YYDKDF (reference sequence). This CDR3 is 23 amino acids long. V was trimmed by 2 bases and J by 2 bases, leaving 35 bases between them. CDR3 region: CATSRQDQRTAPNGVQTTDTQYF. The CDR3 DNA reads TGTGCCACCAGCAGACAGGACCAAAGGACAGCTCCGAACGGGGTTCAGACCACAGATACGCAGTATTTT.

This clone was observed once. This sequence joins TRBV19 and TRBJ1-5; D is possibly TRBD1 (6 bases). With 5 bases removed from V and 7 bases from J, the gap between germline ends came to 9 bases. The germline V gene encodes CDR1 LNHDA and CDR2 SQIVND (reference sequence). The CDR3 has 12 amino acids. CDR3 nucleotide sequence: TGTGCCAGTAGTGGGGGCTACCAGCCCCAGCATTTT. Translating gives CASSGGYQPQHF.

This clone came up once. This chain's CDR3 is CASGLGQGNQPQHF. In DNA, the CDR3 is TGTGCTAGTGGCCTGGGACAGGGCAATCAGCCCCAGCATTTT. The rearrangement uses TRBV12-5 and TRBJ1-5, with TRBD1 matching 8 bases. CDR1 is LGHNT, CDR2 FRNRAP, per germline. The J segment lost 2 bases and the V segment lost 6 bases, leaving 3 bases of the junction unmatched. CDR3 length equals 14 residues.

There are a few counts of this clone. The J gene is TRBJ1-1, the V gene TRBV6-6; D is ambiguous. Between the trimmed V and J ends, which lost 10 bases and 0 bases, there was a span of 15 bases. Germline CDR1 MNHNY, CDR2 SVGAGI (reference sequence). The CDR3 length is 14 residues. CDR3 in DNA: TGTGCCACCACACATCGGGAGGTGAACACTGAAGCTTTCTTT. It is translated as CATTHREVNTEAFF.